This TCR beta chain was captured in a study of Graves' ophthalmopathy and Graves' hyperthyroidism. Study summary: Hyperthyroidism counted as stable given no ophthalmopathy within 18 months of follow-up. Overall study findings and caveats: From stable hyperthyroidism, ophthalmopathy was separated by a 13-signature model with 85% to 90% sensitivity and approximately 81% specificity.

The CDR3 runs to 16 residues. The germline V and J ends were trimmed by 4 bases and 4 bases, with 19 bases remaining between them. Other autoimmune diseases, uncontrolled infections, pregnancy or lactation led to the exclusion of patients. Orbital computed tomography, together with clinical symptoms, serum thyroxine, TRAb and thyroid ultrasound, was used for diagnosis. This clonotype has ten or more counts. Antigen specificity is unknown. RNA served as the template for amplifying TCR beta CDR3 regions. RT-PCR with HTBI primers came first, then second-round multiplex PCR. TCRdb re-called the multiplex PCR reads through MiXCR, storing one row per CDR3 protein. The top ten clones hold 11% of a sample with roughly 1.1 million distinct CDR3 sequences, about two fifths of them seen once.

This TCR was sampled from an adult man with Graves' hyperthyroidism. The sample was peripheral blood or thyroid tissue (not recorded which). The chain couples TRBV12-3 or TRBV12-4 to TRBJ1-2, with a possible D match to TRBD1 (5 bases). The CDR3 reads CASSSSGAGLGYGYTF. Written as DNA, the CDR3 is TGTGCCAGCAGTTCCTCTGGGGCAGGGTTGGGCTATGGCTACACCTTC.